The TCR beta chain under discussion was sequenced for a study of high-grade serous ovarian cancer treatment subgroups. Study-wide results and limits: Different patients shared almost no repertoire; same-patient tumors shared about 0.11 to 0.85. Without spatial data, bulk sequencing limits insight into HGSC tumor diversity.

Tumor tissue was taken before any definitive surgery or chemotherapy was given. The ends lost 5 bases at V and 0 bases at J; junction bases unmatched: 7. Germline V lookup: CDR1 LNHDA, CDR2 SQIVND (reference sequence). The CDR3 sequence is 15 residues long. The method was immunoSEQ multiplex PCR; TCRdb's version includes in-frame clones alone and lacks a portion of them. This sample has thousands of clones, with under 85% found just once. This clone was recorded a few times. Its specificity is unknown. The receptor was derived from a human donor with high-grade serous ovarian cancer. Sample: tumor tissue. This chain joins TRBV19 and TRBJ2-7, with 7 bases aligning to TRBD2. The CDR3 nucleotides are TGTGCCAGTAGTCCGCTAGCGGCGAGCTCCTACGAGCAGTACTTC. Its protein is CASSPLAASSYEQYF.